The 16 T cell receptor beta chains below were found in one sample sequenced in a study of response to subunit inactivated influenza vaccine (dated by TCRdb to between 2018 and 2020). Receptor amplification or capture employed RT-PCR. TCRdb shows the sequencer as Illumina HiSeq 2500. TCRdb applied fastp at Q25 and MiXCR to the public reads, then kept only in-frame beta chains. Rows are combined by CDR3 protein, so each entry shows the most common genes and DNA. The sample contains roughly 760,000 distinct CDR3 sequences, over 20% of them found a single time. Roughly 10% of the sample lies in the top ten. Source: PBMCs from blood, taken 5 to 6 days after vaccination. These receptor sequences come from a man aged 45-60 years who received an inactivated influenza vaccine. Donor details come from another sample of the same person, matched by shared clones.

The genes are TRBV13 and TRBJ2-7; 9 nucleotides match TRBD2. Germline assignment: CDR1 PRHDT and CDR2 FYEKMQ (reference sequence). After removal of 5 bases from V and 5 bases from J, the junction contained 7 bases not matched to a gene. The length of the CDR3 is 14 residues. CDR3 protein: CASSNSGSLDEQYF. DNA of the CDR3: TGTGCCAGCAGCAATAGCGGGAGCCTAGACGAGCAGTACTTC.

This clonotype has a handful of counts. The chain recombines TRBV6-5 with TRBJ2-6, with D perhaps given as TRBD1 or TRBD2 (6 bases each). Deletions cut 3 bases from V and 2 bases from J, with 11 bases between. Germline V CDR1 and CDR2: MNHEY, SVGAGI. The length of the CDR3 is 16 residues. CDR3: CASSYTGGAGANVLTF. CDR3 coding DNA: TGTGCCAGCAGTTATACCGGGGGCGCTGGGGCCAACGTCCTGACTTTC.

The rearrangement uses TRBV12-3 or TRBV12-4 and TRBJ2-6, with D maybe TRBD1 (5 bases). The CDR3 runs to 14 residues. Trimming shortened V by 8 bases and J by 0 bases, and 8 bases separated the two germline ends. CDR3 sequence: CASQTGSGANVLTF. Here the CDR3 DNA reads TGTGCCAGCCAAACAGGCTCTGGGGCCAACGTCCTGACTTTC.

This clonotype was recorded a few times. Written as DNA, the CDR3 is TGCGCCAGCAGCCAAGATCGTGGGTGGGAGCAGTACTTC. Translating it yields CASSQDRGWEQYF. The chain joins TRBV4-1 to TRBJ2-7, with D unclear. CDR3 size: 13 residues. V dropped 0 bases and J dropped 7 bases, with 10 bases sitting between them. From germline, CDR1 is MGHRA and CDR2 YSYEKL.

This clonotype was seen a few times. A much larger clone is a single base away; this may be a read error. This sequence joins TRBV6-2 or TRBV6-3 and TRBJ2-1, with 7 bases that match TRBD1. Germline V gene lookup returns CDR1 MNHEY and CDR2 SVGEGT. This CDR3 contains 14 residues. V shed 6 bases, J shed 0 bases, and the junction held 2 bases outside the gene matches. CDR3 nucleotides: TGTGCCAGCAGGCCAGGGGGCTCCTACAATGAGCAGTTCTTC. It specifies CASRPGGSYNEQFF.

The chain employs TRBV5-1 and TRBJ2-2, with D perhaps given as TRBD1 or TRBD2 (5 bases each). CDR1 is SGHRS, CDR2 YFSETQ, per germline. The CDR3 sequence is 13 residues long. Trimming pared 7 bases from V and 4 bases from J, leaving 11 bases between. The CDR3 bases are TGCGCCAGCTACGGGACCTCCACCGGGGAGCTGTTTTTT. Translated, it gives CASYGTSTGELFF. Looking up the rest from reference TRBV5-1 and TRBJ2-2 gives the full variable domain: KAGVTQTPRYLIKTRGQQVTLSCSPISGHRSVSWYQQTPGQGLQFLFEYFSETQRNKGNFPGRFSGRQFSNSRSEMNVSTLELGDSALYLCASYGTSTGELFFGEGSRLTVL.

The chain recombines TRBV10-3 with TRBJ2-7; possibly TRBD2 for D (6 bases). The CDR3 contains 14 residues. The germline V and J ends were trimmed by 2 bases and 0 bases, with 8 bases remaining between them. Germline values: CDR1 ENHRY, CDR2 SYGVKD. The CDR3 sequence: CAISEGRNSYEQYF. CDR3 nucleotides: TGTGCCATCAGTGAGGGGAGGAACTCCTACGAGCAGTACTTC.

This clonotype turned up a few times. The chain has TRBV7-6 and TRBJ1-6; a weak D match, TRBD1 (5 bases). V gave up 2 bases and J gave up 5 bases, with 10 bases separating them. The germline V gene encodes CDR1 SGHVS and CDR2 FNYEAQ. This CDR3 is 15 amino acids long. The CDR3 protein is CASSLSVRDNSPLHF. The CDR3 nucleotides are TGTGCCAGCAGCTTATCGGTCAGGGATAATTCACCCCTCCACTTT. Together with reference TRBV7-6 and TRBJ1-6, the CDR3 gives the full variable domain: GAGVSQSPRYKVTKRGQDVALRCDPISGHVSLYWYRQALGQGPEFLTYFNYEAQQDKSGLPNDRFSAERPEGSISTLTIQRTEQRDSAMYRCASSLSVRDNSPLHFGNGTRLTVT.

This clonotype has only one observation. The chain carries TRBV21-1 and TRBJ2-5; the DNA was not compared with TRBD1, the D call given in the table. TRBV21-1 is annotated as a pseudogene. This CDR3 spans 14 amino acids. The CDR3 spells CASSKDQGAGAQYF. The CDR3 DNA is TGTGCCAGCAGCAAAGATCAGGGGGCCGGGGCCCAGTACTTC.

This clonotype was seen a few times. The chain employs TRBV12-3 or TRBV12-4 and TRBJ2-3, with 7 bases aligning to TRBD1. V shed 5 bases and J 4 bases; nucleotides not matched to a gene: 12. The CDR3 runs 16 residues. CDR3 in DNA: TGTGCCAGCAGTCCCATATCAGGGGGTTTTCCAGATACGCAGTATTTT. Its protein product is CASSPISGGFPDTQYF.

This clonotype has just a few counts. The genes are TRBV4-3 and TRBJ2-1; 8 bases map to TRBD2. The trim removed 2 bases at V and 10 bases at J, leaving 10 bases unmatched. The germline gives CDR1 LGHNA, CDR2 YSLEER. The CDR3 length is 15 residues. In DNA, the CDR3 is TGCGCCAGCAGCCAATCCCGGGGGGGTTCCGGAGAGCAGTTCTTC. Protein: CASSQSRGGSGEQFF.

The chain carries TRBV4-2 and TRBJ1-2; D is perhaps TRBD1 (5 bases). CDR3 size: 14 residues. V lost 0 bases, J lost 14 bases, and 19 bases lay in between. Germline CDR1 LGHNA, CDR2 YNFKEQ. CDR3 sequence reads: CASSQDFGAPNYTF. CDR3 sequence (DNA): TGTGCCAGCAGCCAAGATTTCGGGGCCCCTAACTATACCTTC.

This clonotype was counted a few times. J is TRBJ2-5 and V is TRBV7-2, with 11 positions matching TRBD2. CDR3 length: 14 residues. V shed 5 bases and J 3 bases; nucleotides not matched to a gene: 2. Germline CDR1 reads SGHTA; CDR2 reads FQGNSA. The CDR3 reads CASSPTSGEETQYF. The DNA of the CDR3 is TGTGCCAGCAGCCCGACTAGCGGGGAAGAGACCCAGTACTTC.

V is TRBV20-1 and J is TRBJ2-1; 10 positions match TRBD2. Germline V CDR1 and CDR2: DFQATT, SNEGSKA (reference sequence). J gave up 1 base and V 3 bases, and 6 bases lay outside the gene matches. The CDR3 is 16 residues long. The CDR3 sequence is CSARAELAGSYNEQFF. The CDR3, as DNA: TGCAGTGCTAGGGCGGAACTAGCGGGATCCTACAATGAGCAGTTCTTC.

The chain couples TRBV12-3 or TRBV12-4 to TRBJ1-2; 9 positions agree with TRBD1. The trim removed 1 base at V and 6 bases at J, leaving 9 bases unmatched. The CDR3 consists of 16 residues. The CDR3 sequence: CASSLGQTGGPDGYTF. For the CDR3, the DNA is TGTGCCAGCAGTTTAGGACAAACAGGGGGCCCTGATGGCTACACCTTC.

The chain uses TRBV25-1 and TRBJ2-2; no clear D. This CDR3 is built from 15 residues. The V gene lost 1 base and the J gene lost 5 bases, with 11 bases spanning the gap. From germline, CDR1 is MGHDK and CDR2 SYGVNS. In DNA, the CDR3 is TGTGCCAGCAGTGAATCTTTTGTGAGAACCGGGGAGCTGTTTTTT. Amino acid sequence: CASSESFVRTGELFF. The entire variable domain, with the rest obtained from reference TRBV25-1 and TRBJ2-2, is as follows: EADIYQTPRYLVIGTGKKITLECSQTMGHDKMYWYQQDPGMELHLIHYSYGVNSTEKGDLSSESTVSRIRTEHFPLTLESARPSHTSQYLCASSESFVRTGELFFGEGSRLTVL.